A single T cell receptor (beta chain) is shown here with its context. Its specific antigen is unknown. Base qualities are not recorded, but no much larger clone differs from it by a single base. RNA was extracted with the RNeasy kit and 0.5 to 1 ug was reverse transcribed using random hexamers. The immunoSEQ multiplex PCR assay, covering 54 Vbeta and 13 Jbeta segments, was used to amplify TCR beta CDR3 regions. PCR amplification bias was corrected by using a synthetic template baseline for primer optimization and computational correction. The published analysis was carried out like this. Only productive sequences were kept, with reads annotated to V, D and J genes according to IMGT and analyzed in immunoSEQ Analyzer. Clonality was calculated as one minus the Shannon entropy normalized by log2 of the number of productive unique sequences. Public and private clones were assessed among the 100 most prevalent clones of each patient and control. Clones were defined as Susac-specific if absent from the healthy and MS cohorts, from 1052 published viral clones and from other ImmuneACCESS disease sequences. TCRdb reanalyzed the raw reads on its own, using fastp at Q25 for trimming and MiXCR for clone calling, and kept in-frame beta chains. All rows with the same CDR3 protein become a single entry with the most common DNA and genes. None of the V and J calls come from the authors' own analysis; TCRdb made them. Recorded for this sample are 95,000 to 150,000 distinct CDR3 sequences; around 94% of them occurred a single time. The biggest ten clones account for 0.28% of the sample.

Peripheral blood CD8+ and CD4+ T cells from healthy donors, Susac syndrome patients and multiple sclerosis patients were profiled by high-throughput TCR beta sequencing. Susac syndrome patients met recently defined diagnostic criteria for definite or probable disease. CD8+ TEMRA cells were enriched by FACS, while bulk CD8+ and CD4+ T cells were purified by magnetic negative isolation. Blood was collected in EDTA tubes and processed within 24 hours, with PBMCs isolated through density gradient centrifugation. PBMCs destined for TCR sequencing were cryopreserved in liquid nitrogen and later thawed in a 37 °C water bath. A purity of at least 90% was achieved for sorted or isolated CD4+, CD8+ and CD8+ TEMRA cells. This entry is derived from a study of CD8 T cells in Susac syndrome (dated by TCRdb to the late 2010s). Regarding the research as a whole: Among the sequenced Susac syndrome patients, about six had clinically active disease and eight were in clinical remission. At the time of blood withdrawal, Susac syndrome patients were either therapy-naive, taking corticosteroids (with some also receiving IVIg), or on IVIg alone. Repertoire sequencing was used to test whether CD8+ T cell activation and differentiation in Susac syndrome was antigen driven. The study compared CD8+ T cell repertoire clonality among over 9 healthy donors, roughly 14 Susac syndrome patients and approximately 16 multiple sclerosis patients. The investigation overall reported the following: The study acknowledged that relatively few individuals were included in the TCR sequencing and HLA analysis. Approximately 17 and five Susac-specific public clones were found in the total CD8+ and CD8+ TEMRA repertoires, respectively. Susac syndrome CD8+ repertoires showed clonal expansion, highest in CD8+ TEMRA cells and greater in clinically active than remitting patients.

Based on the germline V gene (reference sequence), the CDR1 and CDR2 sequences are LGHDT and YNNKEL. V is shortened by 5 bases, J by 3 bases, and the region joining them spans 11 bases. The CDR3 spans 13 residues, from the cysteine through the phenylalanine. Only the CDR3 part of the read is kept: 39 bases, read in frame from the first base. The specimen was CD8+ T cells from PBMCs. Rearrangement joined TRBV3-1 to TRBJ2-7, and possibly TRBD2, on 6 matching bases. This clonotype was obtained from a human donor with Susac syndrome. The DNA is as follows: TGTGCCAGCAGCGAGGGACTCTACTACGAGCAGTACTTC. This translates into CASSEGLYYEQYF.